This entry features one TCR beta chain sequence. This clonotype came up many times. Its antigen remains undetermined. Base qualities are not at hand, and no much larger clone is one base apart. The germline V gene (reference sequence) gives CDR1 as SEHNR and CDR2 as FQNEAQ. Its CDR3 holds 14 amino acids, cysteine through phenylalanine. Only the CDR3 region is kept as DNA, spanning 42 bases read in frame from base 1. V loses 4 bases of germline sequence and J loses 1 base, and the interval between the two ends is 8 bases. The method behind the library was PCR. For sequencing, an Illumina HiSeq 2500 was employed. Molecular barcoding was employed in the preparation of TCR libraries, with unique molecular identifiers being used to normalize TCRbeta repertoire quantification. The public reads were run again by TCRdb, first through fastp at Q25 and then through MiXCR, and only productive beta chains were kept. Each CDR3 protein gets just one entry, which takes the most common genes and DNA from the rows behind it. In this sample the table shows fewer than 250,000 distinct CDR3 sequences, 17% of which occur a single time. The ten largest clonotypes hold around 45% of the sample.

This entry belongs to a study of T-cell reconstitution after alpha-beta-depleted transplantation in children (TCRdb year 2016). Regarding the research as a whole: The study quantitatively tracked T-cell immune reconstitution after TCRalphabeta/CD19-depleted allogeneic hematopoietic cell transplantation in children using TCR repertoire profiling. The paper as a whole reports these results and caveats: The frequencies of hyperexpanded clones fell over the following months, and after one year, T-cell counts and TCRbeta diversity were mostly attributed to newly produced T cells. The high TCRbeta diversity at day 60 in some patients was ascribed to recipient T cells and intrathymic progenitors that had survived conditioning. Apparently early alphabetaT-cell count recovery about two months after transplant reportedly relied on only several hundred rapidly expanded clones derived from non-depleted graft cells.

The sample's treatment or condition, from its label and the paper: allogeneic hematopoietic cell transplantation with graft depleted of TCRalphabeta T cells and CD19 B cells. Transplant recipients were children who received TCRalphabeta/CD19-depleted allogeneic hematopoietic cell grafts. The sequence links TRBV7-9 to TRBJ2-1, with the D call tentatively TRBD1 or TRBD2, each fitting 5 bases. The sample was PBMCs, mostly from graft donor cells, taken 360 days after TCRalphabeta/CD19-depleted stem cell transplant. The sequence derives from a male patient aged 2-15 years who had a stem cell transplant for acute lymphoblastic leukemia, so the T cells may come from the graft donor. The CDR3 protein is CASSSGTSYNEQFF. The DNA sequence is TGTGCCAGCAGCTCCGGGACGTCCTACAATGAGCAGTTCTTC.